Listed below are T cell receptor beta chains from one sample, sequenced in a study of shared clonotypes between healthy human individuals. Sequencing was performed with immunoSEQ multiplex PCR; in TCRdb, only in-frame clones are kept and a portion is missing. Of roughly 700,000 clones in the sample, roughly 70% were seen once. The specimen was memory CD4+ T cells sorted from blood. The receptors stem from a woman aged 25 to 39 in good health. CDR3s include the opening cysteine and the closing phenylalanine or tryptophan. Each record gives: CDR3 DNA, CDR3 protein, V gene, J gene, D gene, clone size. D genes are given only for firm matches. Size values are once, few and many counts, or a class for expanded clones, and some rows have none.

TGTGCCAGCAGTTTCGCTAGCGGGAGGGCTGAGTCCGGGGAGCTGTTTTTT	CASSFASGRAESGELFF	TRBV28	TRBJ2-2	TRBD2	-
TGCGCCAGCAGCTTGGGATCCAGAAACGATGAGCAGTTCTTC	CASSLGSRNDEQFF	TRBV5-1	TRBJ2-1	-	-
TGTGCCAGCAGGAGTAGCAGCCCTAACACCGGGGAGCTGTTTTTT	CASRSSSPNTGELFF	TRBV28	TRBJ2-2	-	few
TGTGCCAGCAGTGAACGTTGGGGACAGGGAGCCTACGAGCAGTACTTC	CASSERWGQGAYEQYF	TRBV2	TRBJ2-7	TRBD1	many
TGTGCCAGCAGCCCCGCTAGCGGGAGTAATAATGAGCAGTTCTTC	CASSPASGSNNEQFF	TRBV11-3	TRBJ2-1	TRBD2	few
TGTGCCAGCAGCAAGGCCGTAGGAGGCGAGCAGTACTTC	CASSKAVGGEQYF	TRBV7-2	TRBJ2-7	-	few
TGTGCCAGCAGCTTAGACAGTTTAAGCTCCTACAATGAGCAGTTCTTC	CASSLDSLSSYNEQFF	TRBV7-2	TRBJ2-1	-	few
TGTGCCAGCAGCCTCTCTCCGGGGGCGGGTTACGAGCAGTACTTC	CASSLSPGAGYEQYF	TRBV28	TRBJ2-7	-	-
TGTGCCAGCAGTTACACAGAAACCCCGGGATCCGCTGAAGCTTTCTTT	CASSYTETPGSAEAFF	TRBV6-6	TRBJ1-1	-	-
TGTGCCAGCAGTGAATACGGCCAGACCCAAGGCTACACCTTC	CASSEYGQTQGYTF	TRBV2	TRBJ1-2	-	-
TGTGCCAGCAGTGAACCAAGGACAGGGGATGAGCAGTTCTTC	CASSEPRTGDEQFF	TRBV25-1	TRBJ2-1	TRBD1	few
TGTGCCTGGGGAAAAGAGGGGGTTTCGAAAGATACGCAGTATTTT	CAWGKEGVSKDTQYF	TRBV30	TRBJ2-3	-	-
TGTGCCAGCGACAAGGACGGACGCACAGATACGCAGTATTTT	CASDKDGRTDTQYF	TRBV7-2	TRBJ2-3	-	-
TGTGCCAGCAGCTTAGATGGATACAATGAGCAGTTCTTC	CASSLDGYNEQFF	TRBV7-3	TRBJ2-1	-	few
TGCGCCAGCCGCCCCTCTATCTCTGGGGCCAACGTCCTGACTTTC	CASRPSISGANVLTF	TRBV5-1	TRBJ2-6	-	-
TGTGCCAGCAGCTTGTGGGGGTCGGGCTACACCTTC	CASSLWGSGYTF	TRBV5-6	TRBJ1-2	-	-
TGTGCCAGCAGTTACTTTAACACTGAAGCTTTCTTT	CASSYFNTEAFF	TRBV6-5	TRBJ1-1	-	once
TGCGCCAGCGGCCAACACAGGGGCGAGCAGTACTTC	CASGQHRGEQYF	TRBV4-1	TRBJ2-7	TRBD1	-
TGCGCCAGCAGTGTCGGTAGGGGGCGGTACAATGAGCAGTTCTTC	CASSVGRGRYNEQFF	TRBV10-1	TRBJ2-1	TRBD1	-
TGTGCCAGCAGATACCAGGGATACGGGGAGCTGTTTTTT	CASRYQGYGELFF	TRBV7-2	TRBJ2-2	-	-
TGTGCCAGCAGGGAACAGGGTATGTCTGGTGAGCAGTTCTTC	CASREQGMSGEQFF	TRBV6-1	TRBJ2-1	-	-
TGTGCCAGCAGCTTAGAAGGACAGATCGCGAACTATGGCTACACCTTC	CASSLEGQIANYGYTF	TRBV11-2	TRBJ1-2	-	-
TGCAGCGTTGAAGCGGGGGCGGGAACCAAAAACATTCAGTACTTC	CSVEAGAGTKNIQYF	TRBV29-1	TRBJ2-4	-	-
TGTGCCAGCAGTGAACAACTCGCGGCGGATGGAAACACCATATATTTT	CASSEQLAADGNTIYF	TRBV2	TRBJ1-3	-	-
TGTGCCAGCAGCTCGGACAGGGAAGGGAACGGGGAGCTGTTTTTT	CASSSDREGNGELFF	TRBV11-2	TRBJ2-2	TRBD1	-
TGCAGCGCTGGGGCCATGAACACTGAAGCTTTCTTT	CSAGAMNTEAFF	TRBV29-1	TRBJ1-1	-	-
TGCGCCAGCAGCTTTAATCAGCGAGGAAACACCATATATTTT	CASSFNQRGNTIYF	TRBV5-1	TRBJ1-3	-	-
TGCGCCAGCAGCCAGGGGACCTACCCTTGGGGCTACACCTTC	CASSQGTYPWGYTF	TRBV4-1	TRBJ1-2	-	-
TGTGCCAGCTCACCAGGGGGACAGGGGACTAGCGGGACCTACGAGCAGTACTTC	CASSPGGQGTSGTYEQYF	TRBV18	TRBJ2-7	TRBD2	-
TGTGCCAGCAGTGCGGACAGGGGGTATCAGCCCCAGCATTTT	CASSADRGYQPQHF	TRBV27	TRBJ1-5	TRBD1	-
TGCGCCAGCAGCAAAACGGACGAGTACAATGAGCAGTTCTTC	CASSKTDEYNEQFF	TRBV5-1	TRBJ2-1	-	-
TGTGCCTGGAGCCCAGGGGGCAGGGGACAGCCCCAGCATTTT	CAWSPGGRGQPQHF	TRBV30	TRBJ1-5	TRBD1	-
TGTGCCAGCAGCCGCGAGTGGGGCGGGTTCTTC	CASSREWGGFF	TRBV7-2	TRBJ2-1	-	-
TGTGCCAGCAGCCAAGATTGGTCCTCCAATCAGCCCCAGCATTTT	CASSQDWSSNQPQHF	TRBV4-2	TRBJ1-5	-	few
TGTGCCAGCAGCCAAGCGGGACGGCTCAATGAGCAGTTCTTC	CASSQAGRLNEQFF	TRBV4-2	TRBJ2-1	-	few
TGTGCCAGCAGTCCTGACAGGGAACATGGCTACACCTTC	CASSPDREHGYTF	TRBV28	TRBJ1-2	TRBD1	-
TGTGCCAGCAGCCCTCGGGAATTCGGTCAGCCCCAGCATTTT	CASSPREFGQPQHF	TRBV7-2	TRBJ1-5	-	-
TGTGCCAGCAGAGACGACAGGGATAATGGCTACACCTTC	CASRDDRDNGYTF	TRBV2	TRBJ1-2	TRBD1	-
TGCGCCAGCAGCTTGGATTCAGGGTCCTACAATGAGCAGTTCTTC	CASSLDSGSYNEQFF	TRBV5-1	TRBJ2-1	-	few
TGTGCTAGCACTAGGGACAGCTCTGGAAACACCATATATTTT	CASTRDSSGNTIYF	TRBV7-6	TRBJ1-3	TRBD1	-
TGTGCCAGCAGCTTAGGGACTAGCGGAGAGACCCAGTACTTC	CASSLGTSGETQYF	TRBV7-8	TRBJ2-5	TRBD2	-
TGTGCCAGCAGTGAGAGGAGGGCCTCGACCGGGGAGCTGTTTTTT	CASSERRASTGELFF	TRBV6-1	TRBJ2-2	-	-
TGCGCCAGCAGCCAAGAGGTCAGCGGGAGCGCCCCAGATACGCAGTATTTT	CASSQEVSGSAPDTQYF	TRBV4-1	TRBJ2-3	TRBD2	once
TGTGCCAGCAGTTTTCCGGGAGTCTTGGGGAACGAGCAGTACTTC	CASSFPGVLGNEQYF	TRBV28	TRBJ2-7	-	-
TGTGCCAGCAGCTTGGTTGATAGTGAAGCTTTCTTT	CASSLVDSEAFF	TRBV5-4	TRBJ1-1	-	-
TGTGCCAGCAGTTTATTGGGACAGGGTGGCGAAAAACTGTTTTTT	CASSLLGQGGEKLFF	TRBV27	TRBJ1-4	TRBD1	-
TGCAGCGTTGGGGGGACAAACACCATATATTTT	CSVGGTNTIYF	TRBV29-1	TRBJ1-3	-	-
TGTGCCATCAGTGAGCAAGAGACCCAGTACTTC	CAISEQETQYF	TRBV10-3	TRBJ2-5	-	-